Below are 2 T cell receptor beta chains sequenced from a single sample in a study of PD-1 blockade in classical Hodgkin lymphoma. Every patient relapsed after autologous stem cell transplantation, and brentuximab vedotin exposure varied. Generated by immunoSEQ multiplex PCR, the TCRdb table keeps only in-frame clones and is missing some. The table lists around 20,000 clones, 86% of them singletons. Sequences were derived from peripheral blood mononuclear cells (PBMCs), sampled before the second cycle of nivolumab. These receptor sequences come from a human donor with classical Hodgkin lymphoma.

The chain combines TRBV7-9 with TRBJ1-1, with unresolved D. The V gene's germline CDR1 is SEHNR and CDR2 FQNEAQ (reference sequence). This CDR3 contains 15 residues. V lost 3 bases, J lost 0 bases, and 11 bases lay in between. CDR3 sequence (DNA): TGTGCCAGCAGCTTTATACAGACAATGAACACTGAAGCTTTCTTT. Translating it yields CASSFIQTMNTEAFF.

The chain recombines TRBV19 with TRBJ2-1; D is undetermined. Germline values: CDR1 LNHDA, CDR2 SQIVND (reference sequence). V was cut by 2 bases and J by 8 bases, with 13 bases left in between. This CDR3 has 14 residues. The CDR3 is CASSIMDYRDEQFF. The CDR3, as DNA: TGTGCCAGTAGTATAATGGATTATCGGGATGAGCAGTTCTTC.